Shown below are 31 T cell receptor beta chains from a single sample sequenced in a study of neurological immune-mediated disorders. From the 5' RACE reads, TCRdb called clonotypes with MiXCR, one entry per CDR3 protein. This sample yields around 70,000 distinct CDR3 sequences, of which approximately 3.4% are seen a single time; less than 5.5% belongs to the top ten. The sample consisted of PBMCs. Source of these receptors: a woman aged 45 to 65 with multiple sclerosis.

In this sample, this clonotype turned up many times. The chain combines TRBV5-6 with TRBJ1-2; D is unresolved. This CDR3 spans 14 amino acids. The germline V and J ends were trimmed by 4 bases and 0 bases, with 10 bases remaining between them. Germline V CDR1 and CDR2: SGHDT, YYEEEE. This chain's CDR3 is CASSQDIANYGYTF. The CDR3 coding sequence is TGTGCCAGCAGCCAAGACATTGCTAACTATGGCTACACCTTC.

In its sample, this clonotype was seen many times. V gene TRBV29-1 combines with J gene TRBJ2-7; D not certain. The V end lost 4 bases, the J end lost 5 bases, and 9 bases lay between the germline ends. Germline CDR1 reads SQVTM; CDR2 reads ANQGSEA. The CDR3 loop spans 11 amino acids. The CDR3 sequence is CSVAIGDEQYF. As DNA, the CDR3 is TGCAGCGTTGCCATTGGGGACGAGCAGTACTTC.

This clonotype was picked up many times. J is TRBJ1-1 and V is TRBV6-2 or TRBV6-3, with D possibly TRBD1 on 6 matching bases. CDR3 length: 14 residues. Germline CDR1 reads MNHEY; CDR2 reads SVGEGT. V was shortened by 2 bases and J by 4 bases, with 11 bases between the two germline ends. CDR3 sequence: CASSYRGALTEAFF. In nucleotides, the CDR3 is TGTGCCAGCAGTTACAGGGGGGCCCTCACTGAAGCTTTCTTT.

Many counts were recorded for this clonotype. The chain recombines TRBV2 with TRBJ1-1; maybe TRBD1 (6 bases). The CDR3 is made up of 13 amino acids. The V gene's germline CDR1 is SNHLY and CDR2 FYNNEI. V was cut by 7 bases and J by 1 base, with 10 bases left in between. The CDR3 loop is CASTGQPNTEAFF. DNA of the CDR3: TGTGCCAGCACAGGACAGCCGAACACTGAAGCTTTCTTT.

This clonotype was seen only a few times. V usage is TRBV20-1 and J usage is TRBJ2-1, with D perhaps matching TRBD2 (7 bases). The CDR3 runs to 18 residues. Germline values: CDR1 DFQATT, CDR2 SNEGSKA (reference sequence). Trimming left V 4 bases short and J 6 bases short, with 28 bases between. The CDR3: CSATHVRGPVGSGNEQFF. The CDR3 DNA is TGCAGTGCTACACATGTGCGGGGGCCGGTAGGGTCAGGCAATGAGCAGTTCTTC.

With respect to this clonotype: Its ends do not fully match the called genes, so a read error is possible. The chain has TRBV20-1 and TRBJ2-5; 8 positions agree with TRBD2. This CDR3 is 14 amino acids long. Germline loops: CDR1 DFQATT, CDR2 SNEGSKA (reference sequence). CDR3 sequence reads: CSARVWTSRETRYF. The CDR3 DNA reads TGCAGTGCTAGAGTCTGGACTAGCCGGGAGACCCGGTACTTC.

Ten or more counts support this clonotype. This chain joins TRBV28 and TRBJ1-2, with a possible D match to TRBD1 (6 bases). Between the trimmed V and J ends, which lost 5 bases and 0 bases, there was a span of 19 bases. Per germline, CDR1 MDHEN and CDR2 SYDVKM. This CDR3 region has 17 residues. CDR3 nucleotides: TGTGCCAGCAGTCCCGGTGGGGGGGGCCCTCCTAACTATGGCTACACCTTC. Its translation: CASSPGGGGPPNYGYTF.

This clonotype has ten or more counts. The rearrangement joins TRBV29-1 to TRBJ1-5; TRBD1 might be the D (5 bases). V was pared by 5 bases and J by 2 bases, with 10 bases between. Germline V gene lookup returns CDR1 SQVTM and CDR2 ANQGSEA. This CDR3 comprises 13 residues. CDR3: CSVRGQGNQPQHF. CDR3 in DNA: TGCAGCGTTAGGGGCCAGGGCAATCAGCCCCAGCATTTT.

This clonotype occurred many times. This rearrangement joins TRBV10-3 to TRBJ2-5; 8 bases line up with TRBD1. This CDR3 spans 15 amino acids. J was trimmed by 0 bases and V by 2 bases; bases with no gene match: 2. CDR1 is ENHRY, CDR2 SYGVKD, per germline. This chain's CDR3 is CAISEDRGYQETQYF. DNA of the CDR3: TGTGCCATCAGTGAGGACAGGGGTTACCAAGAGACCCAGTACTTC.

Note on this clonotype: This clone may be a read error of a much larger clone one base away. The rearrangement joins TRBV5-1 to TRBJ1-1, with 7 bases identical to TRBD1. Germline values: CDR1 SGHRS, CDR2 YFSETQ. The CDR3 is 15 amino acids. V shed 4 bases, J shed 0 bases, and the junction held 6 bases outside the gene matches. Here the CDR3 DNA reads TGCGCCAGCAGCGACGACAGGGTTATGAACACTGAAGCTTTCTTT. Protein product: CASSDDRVMNTEAFF.

This clonotype was counted many times. V usage is TRBV5-6 and J usage is TRBJ2-7, with D possibly being TRBD1 (6 bases). Germline V gene sequence: CDR1 SGHDT, CDR2 YYEEEE. V was pared by 2 bases and J by 4 bases, with 16 bases between. This CDR3 contains 15 residues. CDR3 in DNA: TGTGCCAGCAGCTTTAAAGGGACACCCTTTTACGAGCAGTACTTC. Its protein is CASSFKGTPFYEQYF.

This clonotype was counted ten times or more. The CDR3: CASSETGLPQHF. CDR3 sequence (DNA): TGTGCCAGCAGCGAGACTGGCCTGCCCCAGCATTTT. The chain uses TRBV7-3 and TRBJ1-5; D gene ambiguous. Between the trimmed V and J ends, which lost 5 bases and 9 bases, there was a span of 11 bases. Germline CDR1 and CDR2: SGHTA and FQGTGA. The CDR3 is 12 amino acids.

This clonotype appeared many times. V gene TRBV28 combines with J gene TRBJ2-7; D gene ambiguous. Trimming cost V 6 bases and J 3 bases, with 6 bases left between them. The CDR3 loop spans 11 amino acids. Looked up from germline, CDR1 is MDHEN and CDR2 is SYDVKM. In nucleotides, the CDR3 is TGTGCCAGCAGGGGCGTCTACGAGCAGTACTTC. Protein sequence: CASRGVYEQYF.

This clonotype was detected many times. The chain carries TRBV20-1 and TRBJ2-7, with 7 bases identical to TRBD2. V gave up 3 bases and J gave up 2 bases; unmatched junction bases: 7. CDR3 length: 14 amino acids. CDR1 DFQATT and CDR2 SNEGSKA come from the germline V gene (reference sequence). CDR3 region: CSASLAGETYEQYF. The CDR3, as DNA: TGCAGTGCTAGTCTGGCGGGAGAGACCTACGAGCAGTACTTC.

This clonotype was observed many times. This chain joins TRBV4-2 and TRBJ1-4; D not resolved. Germline CDR1 and CDR2: LGHNA and YNFKEQ. The length of the CDR3 is 16 residues. V was cut by 3 bases and J by 0 bases, with 11 bases left in between. CDR3 loop: CASSQETSSTNEKLFF. As DNA, the CDR3 is TGTGCCAGCAGCCAGGAAACATCCTCAACTAATGAAAAACTGTTTTTT.

With respect to this clonotype: A much more abundant neighbour one base away suggests this may be a read error. The chain couples TRBV20-1 to TRBJ2-7; tentatively, D is TRBD2 (6 bases). The CDR3 is made up of 14 amino acids. The V end lost 4 bases, the J end lost 7 bases, and 20 bases lay between the germline ends. CDR1 and CDR2 (germline): DFQATT, SNEGSKA (reference sequence). This CDR3 reads CSATPLAGWSEQYF. CDR3 sequence (DNA): TGCAGTGCTACCCCCCTGGCGGGGTGGTCTGAGCAGTACTTC.

This clonotype occurred many times. V and J are TRBV20-1 and TRBJ1-4, with 7 positions matching TRBD1. Germline V gene sequence: CDR1 DFQATT, CDR2 SNEGSKA (reference sequence). The CDR3 runs to 16 residues. The V gene end was trimmed by 6 bases and the J gene end by 1 base; junction bases not matched to a gene: 11. The CDR3 DNA reads as TGCAGTGCCCCCGACCCGAGGACAGGAACTAATGAAAAACTGTTTTTT. It specifies CSAPDPRTGTNEKLFF.

This chain's CDR3 is CAIRGDRENTGELFF. The CDR3 DNA follows: TGTGCCATCAGAGGGGACAGAGAGAACACCGGGGAGCTGTTTTTT. The chain uses TRBV10-3 and TRBJ2-2, with 7 bases identical to TRBD1. CDR1 ENHRY and CDR2 SYGVKD come from the germline V gene. The junction had 5 bases not matched to a gene; V was cut back by 6 bases and J by 1 base. The CDR3 runs to 15 residues.

This clonotype was detected many times. The V call is TRBV20-1, the J call TRBJ2-1; D remains unclear. CDR1 and CDR2 (germline): DFQATT, SNEGSKA (reference sequence). The V end was cut by 6 bases, the J end by 9 bases, with 15 bases between. The CDR3 has 12 residues. The CDR3 DNA reads as TGCAGTGCCCCGTCCATTGTGAGTGAGCAGTTCTTC. Amino acids: CSAPSIVSEQFF.

In this sample, this clonotype turned up many times. The chain uses TRBV20-1 and TRBJ1-4, with D possibly being TRBD1 (5 bases). The CDR3 is 15 residues long. V dropped 5 bases and J dropped 7 bases, with 20 bases sitting between them. CDR1 is DFQATT, CDR2 SNEGSKA, per germline (reference sequence). This chain's CDR3 is CSAFGTGGGVEKLFF. CDR3 nucleotides: TGCAGTGCTTTCGGGACGGGGGGTGGTGTTGAAAAACTGTTTTTT.

This clonotype came up a few times. One base away lies a much larger clone, so this may be a sequencing read error. This sequence joins TRBV20-1 and TRBJ2-7; 14 bases align to TRBD2. The germline CDR1 and CDR2 sequences are DFQATT and SNEGSKA (reference sequence). J lost 7 bases, V lost 6 bases, and 2 bases had no gene match. This CDR3 is 12 amino acids long. CDR3: CSAGTSGREQYF. CDR3 in DNA: TGCAGTGCCGGGACTAGCGGGAGAGAGCAGTACTTC.

This clonotype was counted between two and nine times. The V gene is TRBV7-3, the J gene TRBJ2-7; possible D gene TRBD1, 6 bases. The CDR3 extends over 14 amino acids. Germline-derived CDR1 and CDR2 are SGHTA and FQGTGA. Trimming removed 5 bases from V and 3 bases from J, with 14 bases in between. The CDR3 region is CASSPQGQYYEQYF. CDR3 DNA: TGTGCCAGCAGCCCCCAAGGACAGTACTACGAGCAGTACTTC.

This clonotype was found a few times. The V and J genes are TRBV3-1 and TRBJ1-1; a possible D gene is TRBD1 (6 bases). The V and J ends lost 1 base and 10 bases respectively, with 13 bases between them. CDR1 and CDR2 (germline): LGHDT, YNNKEL (reference sequence). The CDR3 is made up of 13 amino acids. CDR3 nucleotide sequence: TGTGCCAGCAGCCAAGCTCGGGAGACAGGAGCTTTCTTT. It is translated as CASSQARETGAFF.

This clonotype occurred many times. The V call is TRBV20-1, the J call TRBJ2-1, with D unclear. This CDR3 has 12 amino acids. Looked up from germline, CDR1 is DFQATT and CDR2 is SNEGSKA (reference sequence). V was cut by 6 bases and J by 6 bases, with 12 bases left in between. This chain's CDR3 is CSAAFEVNEQFF. In DNA form, the CDR3 reads TGCAGTGCCGCCTTTGAAGTCAATGAGCAGTTCTTC.

This clonotype was observed at least ten times. The chain links TRBV5-6 to TRBJ1-2, with 8 nucleotides matching TRBD1. This CDR3 region has 16 residues. V gave up 4 bases and J gave up 2 bases; unmatched junction bases: 10. Germline assignment: CDR1 SGHDT and CDR2 YYEEEE. The CDR3 reads CASSQGTGGANYGYTF. The CDR3 DNA is TGTGCCAGCAGCCAAGGAACAGGGGGAGCGAACTATGGCTACACCTTC.

This clonotype showed up many times. V is TRBV12-3 or TRBV12-4 and J is TRBJ2-5; the match to TRBD2 covers 9 bases. This CDR3 spans 16 amino acids. V was pared by 4 bases and J by 4 bases, with 10 bases of the junction left unmatched. The DNA of the CDR3 is TGTGCCAGCAGTTCAGTTGGGCGGGGGGGCGGAGAGACCCAGTACTTC. Amino acid sequence: CASSSVGRGGGETQYF.

This clonotype qualifies as medium-sized (0.01 to 0.1%). V usage is TRBV20-1 and J usage is TRBJ1-6; no clear D. The V gene's germline CDR1 is DFQATT and CDR2 SNEGSKA (reference sequence). The CDR3 is made up of 16 amino acids. Trimming removed 1 base from V and 8 bases from J, with 18 bases in between. The CDR3 DNA is TGCAGTGCTAGAGCCTACCCCGGCCACACGTATTCACCCCTCCACTTT. It specifies CSARAYPGHTYSPLHF.

With regard to this clonotype: This may be a read error: a much more frequent sequence differs by one nucleotide. This rearrangement joins TRBV5-1 to TRBJ2-7; weak D call: TRBD2 (5 bases). CDR1 is SGHRS and CDR2 is YFSETQ in the germline V gene. The V and J ends lost 0 bases and 1 base respectively, with 20 bases between them. The CDR3 has 18 residues. The CDR3 here is CASSLGLYGVLWSYEQYF. The CDR3 DNA follows: TGCGCCAGCAGCTTGGGCCTTTACGGGGTATTGTGGTCCTACGAGCAGTACTTC.

This clonotype was seen at least ten times. The V and J genes are TRBV5-1 and TRBJ2-2; D is undetermined. Trimming took off 0 bases at V and 2 bases at J, with 5 bases between the two ends. The CDR3 has 14 residues. CDR1 and CDR2 (germline): SGHRS, YFSETQ. The CDR3 reads CASSLVRNTGELFF. CDR3 DNA: TGCGCCAGCAGCTTGGTGCGAAACACCGGGGAGCTGTTTTTT.

This clonotype was recorded at least ten times. The CDR3 DNA follows: TGCAGTGCTCACGGGAGGGAAGCGGGGTCAAGCTCCTACAATGAGCAGTTCTTC. Translated: CSAHGREAGSSSYNEQFF. The rearrangement links TRBV20-1 to TRBJ2-1; TRBD2 aligns across 8 bases. V shed 5 bases, J shed 0 bases, and the junction held 15 bases outside the gene matches. Germline V CDR1 and CDR2: DFQATT, SNEGSKA (reference sequence). The CDR3 has 18 residues.

This clonotype has a handful of counts. V is TRBV6-9 and J is TRBJ2-1; 8 nucleotides match TRBD2. The CDR3 runs 12 residues. Germline values: CDR1 MNHGY, CDR2 SVAAGI. DNA for the CDR3: TGTGAAACGGGGTCTAGCGGGAATGAGCAGTTCTTC. Encoded protein: CETGSSGNEQFF.